Reported below is one TCR beta chain. Its antigen is unknown. The primer mix had 60 Vbeta and 13 Jbeta primers. Authors' processing steps: Later, an analysis found roughly 80 million unique TCR beta chains, and 8.5 million to 14 million of these were shared. Method: immunoSEQ multiplex PCR; TCRdb's copy keeps in-frame clones and lacks some. V, J and clone size are those of that table, while D and trimming were read from the DNA. The sample totals around 78,000 clones. Trimming removed 0 bases from V and 6 bases from J, with 15 bases in between. This CDR3 has 15 amino acids. Germline CDR1 MNHEY, CDR2 SVGAGI. This sample is drawn from a study of cytomegalovirus exposure and HLA in healthy donors. General study results and limits: The majority of CMV-associated TCR beta chains were reported as apparently HLA-restricted in a later analysis. Most TCRs appeared rarely, but some public TCRs recurred in many donors. Analyses of presence and absence presupposed an approximately uniform sequencing depth across donors.

The sequence was collected from a man aged 18 to 29 in good health and CMV-seropositive. The V gene is TRBV6-5, the J gene TRBJ2-7; D unresolved. The sequencing input was PBMCs. CDR3 residues: CASSYSAYRRGEQYF. In nucleotides, the CDR3 is TGTGCCAGCAGTTACTCGGCGTATAGGAGAGGCGAGCAGTACTTC.